The 30 T cell receptor beta chains below come from one sample, sequenced in a study of control samples from healthy donors and cancer patients. Assay: immunoSEQ multiplex PCR; the TCRdb copy retains only in-frame clones and omits some. Of 71,000 or so clones listed, around 92% are singletons. Input material: PBMCs. These receptors were collected from a man in his 60s with lung cancer.

The CDR3 is CASSQGRTGFNEQFF. The CDR3 nucleotides are TGTGCCAGCAGCCAAGGAAGGACAGGGTTCAATGAGCAGTTCTTC. The V gene is TRBV14, the J gene TRBJ2-1, with TRBD1 matching 8 bases. V lost 1 base and J lost 6; bases outside the gene matches: 5. The germline V gene has CDR1 SGHDN and CDR2 FVKESK. The CDR3 sequence is 15 residues long.

The genes are TRBV7-3 and TRBJ1-5; D possibly corresponds to TRBD1 (6 bases). Germline CDR1 is SGHTA and CDR2 is FQGTGA. The CDR3 consists of 16 residues. Trimming shortened V by 5 bases and J by 7 bases, and 21 bases separated the two germline ends. The CDR3 coding sequence is TGTGCCAGCAGCCTTATCCGGACAGCCTTCCGGCAGCCCCAGCATTTT. Amino acid sequence: CASSLIRTAFRQPQHF.

This chain connects TRBV5-1 to TRBJ2-1, with D perhaps being TRBD1 or TRBD2 (5 bases each). CDR3 length equals 15 residues. Germline V lookup: CDR1 SGHRS, CDR2 YFSETQ. Trimming removed 0 bases from V and 2 bases from J, with 9 bases in between. CDR3: CASSLGDPTYNEQFF. In nucleotides, the CDR3 is TGCGCCAGCAGCTTGGGGGACCCCACCTACAATGAGCAGTTCTTC. Based on the CDR3 plus reference TRBV5-1 and TRBJ2-1, the full variable domain is KAGVTQTPRYLIKTRGQQVTLSCSPISGHRSVSWYQQTPGQGLQFLFEYFSETQRNKGNFPGRFSGRQFSNSRSEMNVSTLELGDSALYLCASSLGDPTYNEQFFGPGTRLTVL.

In this sample, this clone turned up once. The rearrangement links TRBV30 to TRBJ1-5; possibly TRBD1 for D (6 bases). Trimming removed 5 bases from V and 6 bases from J, with 14 bases in between. Germline assignment: CDR1 GTSNPN and CDR2 SVGIG (reference sequence). The CDR3 runs 13 residues. In DNA form, the CDR3 reads TGTGCCTGGGCAACAGGGCGGAGTCAGCCCCAGCATTTT. Translation: CAWATGRSQPQHF.

This clone was seen a few times. The gene calls are TRBV11-3 and TRBJ2-5, with 8 bases identical to TRBD2. This CDR3 comprises 17 residues. The J segment lost 4 bases and the V segment lost 1 base, leaving 11 bases of the junction unmatched. Germline-derived CDR1 and CDR2 are SGHNT and YENEEA. In nucleotides, the CDR3 is TGTGCCAGCAGCTTAGGGATCGGCGGGGGGCCGGGAGAGACCCAGTACTTC. This sequence encodes CASSLGIGGGPGETQYF.

This chain joins TRBV5-1 and TRBJ2-7, with 9 bases matching TRBD1. Germline values: CDR1 SGHRS, CDR2 YFSETQ. With V trimmed by 4 bases and J by 6 bases, 11 bases remained unmatched. The CDR3 runs to 15 residues. The chain's CDR3 is CASSPGADRGGEQYF. DNA for the CDR3: TGCGCCAGCAGCCCGGGGGCGGACAGGGGCGGCGAGCAGTACTTC.

The rearrangement joins TRBV27 to TRBJ2-7; D possibly corresponds to TRBD1 (5 bases). CDR1 is MNHEY, CDR2 SMNVEV, per germline (reference sequence). Between the trimmed V and J ends, which lost 3 bases and 3 bases, there was a span of 12 bases. The CDR3 covers 14 residues. The CDR3 nucleotides are TGTGCCAGCAGTTTCCAGGGTTTAAGCTACGAGCAGTACTTC. Encoded protein: CASSFQGLSYEQYF.

This clone was seen a single time. V and J are TRBV6-1 and TRBJ1-1, with TRBD1 as a possible D gene (5 bases). The V end was cut by 4 bases, the J end by 1 base, with 16 bases between. The CDR3 runs to 16 residues. CDR1 and CDR2 from the germline V gene are MNHNS and SASEGT. The CDR3 DNA reads TGTGCCAGCAGTGCCGCAGGAGGGGTACGGAACACTGAAGCTTTCTTT. This gives the protein CASSAAGGVRNTEAFF.

This rearrangement joins TRBV15 to TRBJ1-1; perhaps TRBD1 as D (5 bases). The V gene lost 5 bases and the J gene lost 7 bases, with 20 bases spanning the gap. The CDR3 spans 15 residues. The germline V gene has CDR1 LNHNV and CDR2 YYDKDF (reference sequence). CDR3 sequence reads: CATSPRGGPLGEAFF. CDR3 coding DNA: TGTGCCACCAGCCCGAGGGGAGGGCCCTTAGGTGAAGCTTTCTTT. The complete variable domain, with remaining parts taken from reference TRBV15 and TRBJ1-1, reads DAMVIQNPRYQVTQFGKPVTLSCSQTLNHNVMYWYQQKSSQAPKLLFHYYDKDFNNEADTPDNFQSRRPNTSFCFLDIRSPGLGDTAMYLCATSPRGGPLGEAFFGQGTRLTVV.

This clone was found once. This chain joins TRBV7-3 and TRBJ1-3; 10 bases match TRBD1. The CDR3 covers 15 residues. V lost 5 bases, J lost 2 bases, and 3 bases stayed unmatched. CDR1 is SGHTA and CDR2 is FQGTGA in the germline V gene. The CDR3 reads CASSRTGGTGNTIYF. The CDR3 DNA reads TGTGCCAGCAGCCGGACAGGGGGAACTGGAAACACCATATATTTT.

J is TRBJ1-6 and V is TRBV6-6; D is unclear. V was cut by 5 bases and J by 3 bases, with 17 bases left in between. This CDR3 contains 17 residues. Germline V CDR1 and CDR2: MNHNY, SVGAGI (reference sequence). CDR3 sequence reads: CASSLNPTRGYNSPLHF. As DNA, the CDR3 is TGTGCCAGCAGTCTTAATCCAACCCGGGGCTATAATTCACCCCTCCACTTT.

The chain combines TRBV5-1 with TRBJ1-2; D call uncertain. The CDR3 is 15 amino acids. In germline, CDR1 is SGHRS, CDR2 YFSETQ. With 1 base removed from V and 1 base from J, the gap between germline ends came to 11 bases. This CDR3 reads CASSLSHRDNYGYTF. Written as DNA, the CDR3 is TGCGCCAGCAGCTTGTCCCACAGAGATAACTATGGCTACACCTTC.

The chain is built from TRBV5-1 and TRBJ1-4; weak D call: TRBD1 (6 bases). The germline V gene has CDR1 SGHRS and CDR2 YFSETQ. Between the trimmed V and J ends, which lost 4 bases and 3 bases, there was a span of 16 bases. The CDR3 is 16 residues long. CDR3 sequence: CASSQGHTTANEKLFF. The CDR3 DNA follows: TGCGCCAGCAGCCAGGGACATACCACAGCTAATGAAAAACTGTTTTTT.

This CDR3 reads CASSSDSKNIQYF. CDR3 DNA: TGTGCCAGCAGCTCGGACAGCAAAAACATTCAGTACTTC. V and J are TRBV7-6 and TRBJ2-4; a possible D gene is TRBD1 (6 bases). CDR3 length: 13 amino acids. Trimming removed 4 bases at V and 3 bases at J, with 7 bases between. The germline V gene encodes CDR1 SGHVS and CDR2 FNYEAQ.

This chain links TRBV2 with TRBJ2-3; TRBD1 might be the D (5 bases). V was cut by 3 bases and J by 3 bases, with 10 bases left in between. The CDR3 loop spans 14 amino acids. Looked up from germline, CDR1 is SNHLY and CDR2 is FYNNEI. The CDR3 reads CASSEQGRTDTQYF. CDR3 in DNA: TGTGCCAGCAGTGAGCAGGGTCGGACAGATACGCAGTATTTT.

The rearrangement joins TRBV7-3 to TRBJ2-1; 10 nucleotides line up with TRBD2. The V gene end was trimmed by 2 bases and the J gene end by 4 bases; junction bases not matched to a gene: 2. Germline CDR1 SGHTA, CDR2 FQGTGA. This CDR3 is built from 15 residues. For the CDR3, the DNA is TGTGCCAGCAGCTTACTAGCGGGGGTGTACAATGAGCAGTTCTTC. As protein: CASSLLAGVYNEQFF.

This chain uses TRBV24-1 with TRBJ2-6; TRBD1 or TRBD2 may be the D gene (6 bases each). The germline V gene encodes CDR1 KGHDR and CDR2 SFDVKD. Trimming pared 7 bases from V and 1 base from J, leaving 10 bases between. The CDR3 runs 15 residues. Here the CDR3 reads CATSRGGSGANVLTF. Written as DNA, the CDR3 is TGTGCCACCAGCAGGGGAGGATCTGGGGCCAACGTCCTGACTTTC.

V usage is TRBV18 and J usage is TRBJ1-5; tentative D call: TRBD1 (6 bases). Trimming stripped 5 bases from V and 2 bases from J, with 13 bases between. The CDR3 extends over 15 amino acids. Per germline, CDR1 KGHSH and CDR2 LQKENI. The CDR3 DNA sequence: TGTGCCAGCTCATTAGAGGGGGGGGGCAATCAGCCCCAGCATTTT. Amino acid sequence: CASSLEGGGNQPQHF.

The chain uses TRBV25-1 and TRBJ1-4; possible D gene TRBD1, 6 bases. Trimming took 3 bases from V and 1 from J, leaving 12 bases between them. The CDR3 is 16 residues long. The germline CDR1 and CDR2 sequences are MGHDK and SYGVNS. The CDR3 DNA is TGTGCCAGCAGTGAGGGCAGGGGAGTAACTAATGAAAAACTGTTTTTT. Its translation is CASSEGRGVTNEKLFF.

The genes are TRBV7-8 and TRBJ1-4; D is ambiguous. This CDR3 region has 13 residues. CDR1 is SGHVS, CDR2 FQNEAQ, per germline. V was trimmed by 2 bases and J by 4 bases, leaving 5 bases between them. CDR3 sequence reads: CASSLRINEKLFF. In DNA form, the CDR3 reads TGTGCCAGCAGCTTACGAATTAATGAAAAACTGTTTTTT.

This chain joins TRBV5-1 and TRBJ2-6, with D tentatively TRBD2 (7 bases). This CDR3 spans 16 amino acids. Germline CDR1 reads SGHRS; CDR2 reads YFSETQ. Trimming shortened V by 6 bases and J by 2 bases, and 15 bases separated the two germline ends. DNA of the CDR3: TGCGCCAGCAACCAGGGAGGGGGAGCTGGGGCCAACGTCCTGACTTTC. Translation gives CASNQGGGAGANVLTF.

This chain joins TRBV29-1 and TRBJ2-5; a possible D gene is TRBD2 (5 bases). The CDR3 loop spans 13 amino acids. Germline-derived CDR1 and CDR2 are SQVTM and ANQGSEA. The V gene lost 3 bases and the J gene lost 5 bases, with 13 bases spanning the gap. Here the CDR3 reads CSVDPGLGETQYF. The DNA for the CDR3 is TGCAGCGTTGATCCGGGATTGGGTGAGACCCAGTACTTC. Full variable domain (remainder filled in from reference TRBV29-1 and TRBJ2-5): SAVISQKPSRDICQRGTSLTIQCQVDSQVTMMFWYRQQPGQSLTLIATANQGSEATYESGFVIDKFPISRPNLTFSTLTVSNMSPEDSSIYLCSVDPGLGETQYFGPGTRLLVL.

The J gene is TRBJ2-6, the V gene TRBV25-1, with D unresolved. Germline V lookup: CDR1 MGHDK, CDR2 SYGVNS. The CDR3 has 16 residues. V was pared by 1 base and J by 3 bases, with 10 bases between. The CDR3 sequence: CASSEFDYLGANVLTF. As DNA, the CDR3 is TGTGCCAGCAGTGAATTTGATTATCTTGGGGCCAACGTCCTGACTTTC.

This chain joins TRBV15 and TRBJ2-7, with 12 bases lining up with TRBD2. The CDR3 has 14 amino acids. CDR1 is LNHNV and CDR2 is YYDKDF in the germline V gene (reference sequence). The V gene end was trimmed by 3 bases and the J gene end by 4 bases; junction bases not matched to a gene: 1. Here the CDR3 reads CATSSGLAGYEQYF. The CDR3 coding sequence is TGTGCCACCAGCAGCGGACTAGCGGGATACGAGCAGTACTTC.

The chain recombines TRBV30 with TRBJ1-4, with TRBD1 matching 8 bases. This CDR3 has 14 residues. Per germline, CDR1 GTSNPN and CDR2 SVGIG (reference sequence). With V trimmed by 2 bases and J by 11 bases, 10 bases remained unmatched. The CDR3 here is CAWSQGQAGGKLFF. The DNA for the CDR3 is TGTGCCTGGAGTCAGGGACAGGCCGGTGGTAAACTGTTTTTT.

This clone showed up just once. The chain carries TRBV3-1 (or the pseudogene TRBV3-2) and TRBJ1-5; D is uncertain. CDR3 length: 15 residues. CDR1 and CDR2 (germline): LGHDT, YNNKEL (reference sequence). V lost 1 base, J lost 3 bases, and 10 bases lay in between. The CDR3: CASSQGYTTNQPQHF. As DNA, the CDR3 is TGTGCCAGCAGCCAAGGTTATACAACCAATCAGCCCCAGCATTTT.

Points on this clone: Other DNA sequences in this sample translate to the same CDR3. The chain joins TRBV3-1 (or the pseudogene TRBV3-2) to TRBJ1-5, with TRBD1 matching 10 bases. With V trimmed by 0 bases and J by 6 bases, 5 bases remained unmatched. Per the germline V gene, CDR1 is LGHDT and CDR2 is YNNKEL (reference sequence). CDR3 length: 16 amino acids. CDR3 sequence (DNA): TGTGCCAGCAGCCAAGATATGACAGGGGGCGTTCAGCCCCAGCATTTT. Its translation is CASSQDMTGGVQPQHF.

The count of this clone is one. The chain combines TRBV3-1 (or the pseudogene TRBV3-2) with TRBJ1-1; D ambiguous. The V gene's germline CDR1 is LGHDT and CDR2 YNNKEL (reference sequence). This CDR3 is 15 amino acids long. Between the trimmed V and J ends, which lost 1 base and 2 bases, there was a span of 11 bases. The CDR3 spells CASSQVGSGNTEAFF. CDR3 nucleotide sequence: TGTGCCAGCAGCCAAGTAGGGTCGGGCAACACTGAAGCTTTCTTT.

The chain is built from TRBV6-1 and TRBJ1-4; D remains ambiguous. This CDR3 has 17 amino acids. V was shortened by 0 bases and J by 6 bases, with 17 bases between the two germline ends. Per germline, CDR1 MNHNS and CDR2 SASEGT. CDR3 nucleotide sequence: TGTGCCAGCAGTGAAGCGATATCTTCTGGGAGAGATGAAAAACTGTTTTTT. It encodes CASSEAISSGRDEKLFF.

The chain uses TRBV5-6 and TRBJ1-2, with 9 nucleotides matching TRBD1. This CDR3 has 13 amino acids. Germline V gene data show CDR1 as SGHDT and CDR2 as YYEEEE. The J segment lost 4 bases and the V segment lost 4 bases, leaving 2 bases of the junction unmatched. CDR3 sequence (DNA): TGTGCCAGCAGCCGGGACAGGGCCTATGGCTACACCTTC. Its protein product is CASSRDRAYGYTF. Together with reference TRBV5-6 and TRBJ1-2, the CDR3 gives the full variable domain: DAGVTQSPTHLIKTRGQQVTLRCSPKSGHDTVSWYQQALGQGPQFIFQYYEEEERQRGNFPDRFSGHQFPNYSSELNVNALLLGDSALYLCASSRDRAYGYTFGSGTRLTVV.